The subject of this entry is one TCR beta chain. Its antigen remains unidentified. This entry belongs to a study of CD8 T cells in ankylosing spondylitis. As the method for making TCR beta libraries, quantitative 5'-RACE with molecular barcodes was used. Each CDR3 protein is one row after TCRdb ran MiXCR on the 5' RACE reads. The sample includes about 340,000 distinct CDR3 sequences, 7% to 9% of them seen just once. Germline V gene sequence: CDR1 SEHNR, CDR2 FQNEAQ (reference sequence). V shed 3 bases and J shed 7 bases, with 7 bases lying between them. This CDR3 contains 12 residues. Study-level points and caveats: Ankylosing spondylitis blood appeared to be characterized by a TCR beta motif of roughly eight highly homologous variants.

This receptor was obtained from a male donor with ankylosing spondylitis. The gene calls are TRBV7-9 and TRBJ2-1; D remains ambiguous. The sample consisted of blood, either unsorted or a sorted T cell fraction (not recorded which). The DNA for the CDR3 is TGTGCCAGCAGCTTCTATGGGAATGAGCAGTTCTTC. Its translation: CASSFYGNEQFF.